This is a list of T cell receptor beta chains from one sample in a study of T cells in Graves' hyperthyroidism and ophthalmopathy. TCRdb redid the calling of the multiplex PCR reads with MiXCR, one entry per CDR3 protein. The sample records roughly 500,000 distinct CDR3 sequences, about 45% being singletons. Specimen: peripheral blood or thyroid tissue (not recorded which). The receptor set was obtained from an adult woman with Graves' disease, either hyperthyroidism or ophthalmopathy (not recorded which). The CDR3 runs from the conserved cysteine through the conserved F or W. D genes are given only for firm matches. Some rows have no size entry. The others give once, few or many, or a class for an expanded clone.

NA | TRBJ1-2 | many | TRBV4-1 | CASSQGQENYGYTF | TGCGCCAGCAGCCAAGGACAGGAGAACTATGGCTACACCTTC
TRBD1 | TRBJ2-7 | NA | TRBV29-1 | CSVDGTGIHPYEQYF | TGCAGCGTTGACGGGACAGGGATACATCCTTACGAGCAGTACTTC
TRBD1 | TRBJ2-5 | NA | TRBV2 | CASSVSPGQGQETQYF | TGTGCCAGCAGCGTATCCCCGGGACAGGGACAAGAGACCCAGTACTTC
TRBD2 | TRBJ2-2 | many | TRBV19 | CASILAGGPNTGELFF | TGTGCCAGTATTCTAGCGGGAGGCCCGAACACCGGGGAGCTGTTTTTT
NA | TRBJ1-2 | NA | TRBV19 | CASSINGAGPYGYTF | TGTGCCAGTAGTATAAATGGAGCAGGTCCCTATGGCTACACCTTC
NA | TRBJ1-2 | many | TRBV29-1 | CSVDRDANYGYTF | TGCAGCGTTGACAGGGACGCTAACTATGGCTACACCTTC
NA | TRBJ2-1 | NA | TRBV6-1 | CAISEALLAAYNEQFF | TGTGCCATCAGTGAAGCGCTGCTAGCAGCTTACAATGAGCAGTTCTTC
TRBD1 | TRBJ1-6 | many | TRBV10-3 | CAASGTGLSPLHF | TGTGCCGCGTCCGGGACAGGCCTTTCACCCCTCCACTTT
NA | TRBJ2-2 | NA | TRBV28 | CASRWGPGELFF | TGTGCCAGCAGATGGGGGCCCGGGGAGCTGTTTTTT
NA | TRBJ2-2 | NA | TRBV12-3/TRBV12-4 | CASSPQPGLFF | TGTGCCAGCAGTCCCCAACCCGGGCTGTTTTTT
NA | TRBJ1-3 | NA | TRBV2 | CASSKQNRLGYSGNTIYF | TGTGCCAGCAGCAAACAAAATCGGCTGGGCTACTCTGGAAACACCATATATTTT
TRBD2 | TRBJ2-5 | NA | TRBV7-9 | CASSPPSGDYEETQYF | TGTGCCAGCAGCCCCCCTAGCGGGGATTACGAAGAGACCCAGTACTTC
TRBD2 | TRBJ2-5 | few | TRBV24-1 | CATSDEGTSGSGETQYF | TGTGCCACCAGTGACGAAGGGACTAGCGGGAGCGGGGAGACCCAGTACTTC
TRBD1 | TRBJ1-2 | NA | TRBV9 | CASEGTGGLYGYTF | TGTGCCAGCGAGGGGACAGGGGGTCTATATGGCTACACCTTC
TRBD1 | TRBJ2-7 | NA | TRBV10-3 | CAIAGTGSYEQYF | TGTGCCATCGCCGGGACAGGGTCCTACGAGCAGTACTTC
NA | TRBJ1-2 | few | TRBV10-3 | CASSYGLGARGYTF | TGTGCCAGCAGTTACGGGCTCGGGGCTCGGGGCTACACCTTC
TRBD1 | TRBJ1-2 | once | TRBV9 | CASSHRQGAGYGYTF | TGTGCCAGCAGCCATAGACAGGGGGCAGGCTATGGCTACACCTTC
NA | TRBJ2-6 | NA | TRBV10-3 | CAISAGDNVLTF | TGTGCCATCAGCGCTGGGGACAACGTCCTGACTTTC
NA | TRBJ2-7 | few | TRBV13 | CASSLRGGNSYEQYF | TGTGCCAGCAGCTTACGTGGCGGTAATTCCTACGAGCAGTACTTC
NA | TRBJ2-5 | many | TRBV9 | CASSPTMTGQETQYF | TGTGCCAGCAGCCCGACTATGACAGGCCAAGAGACCCAGTACTTC
TRBD1 | TRBJ1-4 | few | TRBV24-1 | CATSDPGTGDEKLFF | TGTGCCACCAGTGATCCCGGGACAGGGGATGAAAAACTGTTTTTT
NA | TRBJ2-2 | few | TRBV29-1 | CSVARAGELFF | TGCAGCGTTGCTAGGGCCGGGGAGCTGTTTTTT
NA | TRBJ2-3 | few | TRBV2 | CASSELDADTQYF | TGTGCCAGCAGTGAACTCGACGCAGATACGCAGTATTTT
TRBD1 | TRBJ2-7 | NA | TRBV7-8 | CASSLTDRGYYYEQYF | TGTGCCAGCAGCCTAACGGACAGGGGATACTACTACGAGCAGTACTTC
NA | TRBJ1-6 | NA | TRBV25-1 | CASSTRTGNSPLHF | TGTGCCAGCTCCACAAGGACTGGTAATTCACCCCTCCACTTT
TRBD1 | TRBJ1-6 | NA | TRBV6-1 | CASRQLEGQGASPLHF | TGTGCCAGCAGACAACTAGAAGGACAGGGGGCTTCACCCCTCCACTTT
NA | TRBJ1-1 | NA | TRBV7-2 | CAISSSEWNTEAFF | TGTGCCATCAGCTCTTCGGAATGGAACACTGAAGCTTTCTTT
TRBD1 | TRBJ1-5 | once | TRBV20-1 | CSARTGSYEHF | TGCAGTGCCCGGACAGGTTCCTACGAGCATTTT
NA | TRBJ2-2 | few | TRBV3-1 | CASSQGELGDTGELFF | TGTGCCAGCAGCCAAGGGGAGTTGGGAGACACCGGGGAGCTGTTTTTT
NA | TRBJ2-1 | few | TRBV25-1 | CASSELAESSYNEQFF | TGTGCCAGCAGTGAATTAGCGGAGAGCTCCTACAATGAGCAGTTCTTC
NA | TRBJ2-2 | few | TRBV9 | CASSPGSEGGELFF | TGTGCCAGCAGCCCTGGCTCCGAGGGGGGGGAGCTGTTTTTT
NA | TRBJ1-4 | many | TRBV7-2 | CASSSDWGDEKLFF | TGTGCCAGCAGCTCGGACTGGGGGGATGAAAAACTGTTTTTT
TRBD1 | TRBJ2-2 | NA | TRBV24-1 | CATSDFTGETGELFF | TGTGCCACCAGTGATTTCACAGGGGAGACCGGGGAGCTGTTTTTT
TRBD2 | TRBJ2-5 | many | TRBV6-5 | CASSRTSGETQYF | TGTGCCAGCAGCAGGACTAGCGGAGAGACCCAGTACTTC
TRBD1 | TRBJ2-7 | NA | TRBV11-2 | CASSRQGASYEQYF | TGTGCCAGCAGCCGACAGGGGGCTTCCTACGAGCAGTACTTC
NA | TRBJ1-5 | NA | TRBV20-1 | CSAGREVYSNQPQHF | TGCAGTGCTGGGAGGGAGGTTTATAGCAATCAGCCCCAGCATTTT
NA | TRBJ1-1 | once | TRBV7-2 | CASSPSRAF | TGTGCCAGCAGCCCCAGTAGGGCATTT
TRBD1 | TRBJ1-4 | NA | TRBV7-9 | CASSRFGQVATNEKLFF | TGTGCCAGCAGCCGATTTGGACAGGTTGCAACTAATGAAAAACTGTTTTTT
NA | TRBJ1-3 | NA | TRBV2 | CASSVPRLRVNTIYF | TGTGCCAGCAGTGTACCGCGGTTGAGGGTGAACACCATATATTTT
TRBD1 | TRBJ2-7 | NA | TRBV29-1 | CSLGQGEGEQYF | TGCAGCTTGGGGCAGGGGGAAGGCGAGCAGTACTTC
NA | TRBJ1-5 | NA | TRBV7-2 | CASSGGAGGHQPQHF | TGTGCCAGCAGCGGGGGGGCAGGAGGGCATCAGCCCCAGCATTTT
TRBD1 | TRBJ1-5 | few | TRBV30 | CAWSSTGRWDQPQHF | TGTGCCTGGAGTTCGACAGGGAGGTGGGATCAGCCCCAGCATTTT
NA | TRBJ1-5 | NA | TRBV5-1 | CASSLDGAGRNQPQHF | TGCGCCAGCAGCTTGGACGGGGCGGGGCGCAATCAGCCCCAGCATTTT